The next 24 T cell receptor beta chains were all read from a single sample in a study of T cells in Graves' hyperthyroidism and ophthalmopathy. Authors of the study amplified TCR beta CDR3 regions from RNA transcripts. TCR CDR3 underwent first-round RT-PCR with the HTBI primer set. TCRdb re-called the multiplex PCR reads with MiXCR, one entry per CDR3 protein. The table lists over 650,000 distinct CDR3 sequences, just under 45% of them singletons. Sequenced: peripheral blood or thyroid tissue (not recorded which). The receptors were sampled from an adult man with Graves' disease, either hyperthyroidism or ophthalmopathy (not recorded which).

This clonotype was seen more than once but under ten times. In DNA, the CDR3 is TGTGCCAGCAGCTTAGTTTGGCGAGTGGCCCAAGAGACCCAGTACTTC. Protein sequence: CASSLVWRVAQETQYF. V is TRBV11-3 and J is TRBJ2-5; no definite D call. Trimming shortened V by 1 base and J by 1 base, and 13 bases separated the two germline ends. Germline lookup yields CDR1 SGHNT and CDR2 YENEEA. This CDR3 is built from 16 residues. Full variable domain (remainder filled in from reference TRBV11-3 and TRBJ2-5): EAGVVQSPRYKIIEKKQPVAFWCNPISGHNTLYWYLQNLGQGPELLIRYENEEAVDDSQLPKDRFSAERLKGVDSTLKIQPAELGDSAVYLCASSLVWRVAQETQYFGPGTRLLVL.

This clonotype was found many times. CDR3 nucleotide sequence: TGTGCCAGCAGCGCACAGGGTCAGTCTCTAGAGACCCAGTACTTC. Encoded protein: CASSAQGQSLETQYF. The chain uses TRBV7-8 and TRBJ2-5; tentatively, D is TRBD1 (6 bases). Per germline, CDR1 SGHVS and CDR2 FQNEAQ. CDR3 length: 15 residues. Trimming removed 5 bases at V and 4 bases at J, with 17 bases between.

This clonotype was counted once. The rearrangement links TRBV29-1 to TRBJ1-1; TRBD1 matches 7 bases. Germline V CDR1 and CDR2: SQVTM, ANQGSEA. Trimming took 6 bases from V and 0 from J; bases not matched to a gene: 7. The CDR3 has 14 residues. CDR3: CSVLPTGLNTEAFF. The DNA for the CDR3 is TGCAGCGTACTCCCGACAGGGCTGAACACTGAAGCTTTCTTT.

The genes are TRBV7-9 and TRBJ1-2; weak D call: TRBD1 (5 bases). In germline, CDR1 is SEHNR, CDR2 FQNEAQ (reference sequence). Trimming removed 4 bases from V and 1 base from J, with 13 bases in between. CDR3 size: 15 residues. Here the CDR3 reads CASSSKTTVNYGYTF. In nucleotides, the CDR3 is TGTGCCAGCAGCTCAAAAACGACAGTTAACTATGGCTACACCTTC.

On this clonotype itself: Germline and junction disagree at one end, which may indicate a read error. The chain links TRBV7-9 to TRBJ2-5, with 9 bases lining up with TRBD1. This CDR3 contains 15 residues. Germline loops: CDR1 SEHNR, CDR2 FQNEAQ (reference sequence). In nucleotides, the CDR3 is TGTGCCAGCAGCACTCAGGACAGGGGAGAAGAGACCCAGTGCTTC. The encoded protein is CASSTQDRGEETQCF.

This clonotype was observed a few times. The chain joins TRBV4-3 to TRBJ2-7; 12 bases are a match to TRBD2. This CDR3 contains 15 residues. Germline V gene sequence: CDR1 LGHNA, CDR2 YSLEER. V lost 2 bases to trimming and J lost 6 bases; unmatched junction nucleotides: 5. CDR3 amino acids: CASSQRLAGASEQYF. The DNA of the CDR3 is TGCGCCAGCAGCCAACGACTAGCGGGAGCTTCCGAGCAGTACTTC.

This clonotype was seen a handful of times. Written as DNA, the CDR3 is TGTGCCAGCAGCCCTGGGGGCAGTGAAAAACTGTTTTTT. Translated: CASSPGGSEKLFF. V usage is TRBV7-9 and J usage is TRBJ1-4; tentative D call: TRBD1 (6 bases). The CDR3 has 13 residues. V was cut by 5 bases and J by 7 bases, with 11 bases left in between. In germline, CDR1 is SEHNR, CDR2 FQNEAQ (reference sequence).

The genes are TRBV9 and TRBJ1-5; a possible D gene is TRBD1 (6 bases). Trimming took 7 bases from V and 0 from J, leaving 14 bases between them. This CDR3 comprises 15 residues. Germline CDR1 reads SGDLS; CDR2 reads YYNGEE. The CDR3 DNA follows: TGTGCCAGCCGTGCGGGGACACTTAGCAATCAGCCCCAGCATTTT. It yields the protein CASRAGTLSNQPQHF.

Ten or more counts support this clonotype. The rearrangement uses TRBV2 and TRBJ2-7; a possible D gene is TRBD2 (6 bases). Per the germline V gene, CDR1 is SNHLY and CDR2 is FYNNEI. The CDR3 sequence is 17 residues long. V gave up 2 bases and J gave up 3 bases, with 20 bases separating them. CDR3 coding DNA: TGTGCCAGCAGTGAACGGCGCGGAGGGTCCCCACTCTACGAGCAGTACTTC. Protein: CASSERRGGSPLYEQYF. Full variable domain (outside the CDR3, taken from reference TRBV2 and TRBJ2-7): EPEVTQTPSHQVTQMGQEVILRCVPISNHLYFYWYRQILGQKVEFLVSFYNNEISEKSEIFDDQFSVERPDGSNFTLKIRSTKLEDSAMYFCASSERRGGSPLYEQYFGPGTRLTVT.

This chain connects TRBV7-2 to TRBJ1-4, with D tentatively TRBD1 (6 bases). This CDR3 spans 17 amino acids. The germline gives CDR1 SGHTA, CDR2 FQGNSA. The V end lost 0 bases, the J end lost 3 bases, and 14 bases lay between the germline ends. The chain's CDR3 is CASSLALQGTANEKLFF. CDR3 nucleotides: TGTGCCAGCAGCTTAGCTCTACAGGGTACGGCTAATGAAAAACTGTTTTTT. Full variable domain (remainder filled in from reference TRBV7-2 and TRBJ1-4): GAGVSQSPSNKVTEKGKDVELRCDPISGHTALYWYRQSLGQGLEFLIYFQGNSAPDKSGLPSDRFSAERTGGSVSTLTIQRTQQEDSAVYLCASSLALQGTANEKLFFGSGTQLSVL.

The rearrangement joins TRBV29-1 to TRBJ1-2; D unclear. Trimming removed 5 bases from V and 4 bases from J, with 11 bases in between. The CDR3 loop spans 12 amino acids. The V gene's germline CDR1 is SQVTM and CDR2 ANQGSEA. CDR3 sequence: CSVTESSYGYTF. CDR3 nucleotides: TGCAGCGTTACAGAGTCGAGCTATGGCTACACCTTC.

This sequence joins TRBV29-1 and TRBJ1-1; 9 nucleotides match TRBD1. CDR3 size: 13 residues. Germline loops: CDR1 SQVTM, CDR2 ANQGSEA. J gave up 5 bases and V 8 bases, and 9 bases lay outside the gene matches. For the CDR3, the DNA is TGCAGCATATGGGACAGGGTAGAAACTGAAGCTTTCTTT. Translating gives CSIWDRVETEAFF.

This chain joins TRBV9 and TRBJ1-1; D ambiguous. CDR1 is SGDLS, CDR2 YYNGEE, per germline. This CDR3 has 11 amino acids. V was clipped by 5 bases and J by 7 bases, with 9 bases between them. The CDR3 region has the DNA TGTGCCAGCAGTTTCCCCGGTGAAGCTTTCTTT. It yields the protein CASSFPGEAFF.

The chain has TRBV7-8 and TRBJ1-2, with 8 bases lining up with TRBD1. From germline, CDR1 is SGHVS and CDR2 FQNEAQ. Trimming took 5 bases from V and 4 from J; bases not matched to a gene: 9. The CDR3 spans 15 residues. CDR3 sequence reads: CASSPADRDLYGYTF. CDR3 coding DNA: TGTGCCAGCAGCCCGGCGGACAGGGACCTCTATGGCTACACCTTC.

The CDR3 region is CASSVDRFLSGNTIYF. DNA for the CDR3: TGTGCCAGCAGTGTGGACAGGTTTCTCTCTGGAAACACCATATATTTT. This sequence joins TRBV2 and TRBJ1-3, with 7 bases aligning to TRBD1. The ends lost 4 bases at V and 0 bases at J; junction bases unmatched: 6. Per germline, CDR1 SNHLY and CDR2 FYNNEI. This CDR3 has 16 residues.

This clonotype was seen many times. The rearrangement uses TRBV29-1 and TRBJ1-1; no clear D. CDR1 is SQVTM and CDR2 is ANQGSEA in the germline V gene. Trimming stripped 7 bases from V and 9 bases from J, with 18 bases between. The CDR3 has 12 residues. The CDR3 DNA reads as TGCAGCGGCGTCGTAAGAACACTGAAAGCTTTCTTT. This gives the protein CSGVVRTLKAFF.

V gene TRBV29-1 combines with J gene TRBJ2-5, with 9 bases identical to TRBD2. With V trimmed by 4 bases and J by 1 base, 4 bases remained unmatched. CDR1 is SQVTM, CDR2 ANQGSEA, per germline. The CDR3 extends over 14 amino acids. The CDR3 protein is CSVAASGIQETQYF. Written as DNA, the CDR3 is TGCAGCGTTGCGGCTAGCGGGATCCAAGAGACCCAGTACTTC.

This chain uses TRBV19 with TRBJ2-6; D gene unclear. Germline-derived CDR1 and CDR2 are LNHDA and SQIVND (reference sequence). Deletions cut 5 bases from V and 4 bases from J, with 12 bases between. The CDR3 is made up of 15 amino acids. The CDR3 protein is CASSRGGIGANVLTF. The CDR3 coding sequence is TGTGCCAGTAGTCGAGGCGGAATCGGGGCCAACGTCCTGACTTTC.

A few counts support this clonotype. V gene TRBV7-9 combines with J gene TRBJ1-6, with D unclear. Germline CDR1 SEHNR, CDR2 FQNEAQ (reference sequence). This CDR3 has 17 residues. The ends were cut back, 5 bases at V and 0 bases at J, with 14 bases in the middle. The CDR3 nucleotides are TGTGCCAGCAGCCCCGGCGGCACTCTCTCCTATAATTCACCCCTCCACTTT. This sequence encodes CASSPGGTLSYNSPLHF. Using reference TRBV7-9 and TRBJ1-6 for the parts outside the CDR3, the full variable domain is DTGVSQNPRHKITKRGQNVTFRCDPISEHNRLYWYRQTLGQGPEFLTYFQNEAQLEKSRLLSDRFSAERPKGSFSTLEIQRTEQGDSAMYLCASSPGGTLSYNSPLHFGNGTRLTVT.

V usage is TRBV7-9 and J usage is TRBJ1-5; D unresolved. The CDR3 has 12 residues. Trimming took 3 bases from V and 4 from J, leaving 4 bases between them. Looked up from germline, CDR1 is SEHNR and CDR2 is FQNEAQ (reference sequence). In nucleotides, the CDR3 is TGTGCCAGCAGCTTGTGGAATCAGCCCCAGCATTTT. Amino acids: CASSLWNQPQHF.

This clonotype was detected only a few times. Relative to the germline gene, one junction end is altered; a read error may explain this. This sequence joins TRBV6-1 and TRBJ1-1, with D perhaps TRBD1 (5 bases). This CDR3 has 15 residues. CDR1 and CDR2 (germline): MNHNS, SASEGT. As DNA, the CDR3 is TGCGCCAGCAGCCAACCCGGGACTAGGTACACTGAAGCTTTCTTT. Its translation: CASSQPGTRYTEAFF.

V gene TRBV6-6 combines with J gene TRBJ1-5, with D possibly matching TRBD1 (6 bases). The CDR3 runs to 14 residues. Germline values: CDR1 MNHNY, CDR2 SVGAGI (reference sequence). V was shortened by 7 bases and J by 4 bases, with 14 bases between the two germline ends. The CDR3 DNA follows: TGTGCCAGCAACCTCGTGGGGGCAAATCAGCCCCAGCATTTT. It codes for CASNLVGANQPQHF.

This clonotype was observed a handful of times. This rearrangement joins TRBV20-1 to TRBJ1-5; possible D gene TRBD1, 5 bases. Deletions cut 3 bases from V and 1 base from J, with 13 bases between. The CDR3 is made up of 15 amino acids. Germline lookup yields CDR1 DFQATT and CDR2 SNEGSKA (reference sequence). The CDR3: CSASDQGFSNQPQHF. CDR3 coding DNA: TGCAGTGCTAGTGATCAGGGATTCAGCAATCAGCCCCAGCATTTT.

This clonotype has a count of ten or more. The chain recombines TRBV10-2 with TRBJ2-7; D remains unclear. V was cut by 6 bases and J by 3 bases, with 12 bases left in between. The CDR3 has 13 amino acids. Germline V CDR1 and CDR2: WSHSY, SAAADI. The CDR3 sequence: CASRAAFNYEQYF. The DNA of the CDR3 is TGCGCCAGCAGGGCAGCCTTTAACTACGAGCAGTACTTC.